These 7 T cell receptor beta chains originate from one sample sequenced in a study of identical twins (dated by TCRdb to about 2016). Preparation of the library involved 5' RACE. The reads were generated on an Illumina HiSeq 2000. The raw public data were reprocessed by TCRdb itself: fastp quality trimming at Q25, MiXCR clonotype calling, in-frame beta chains only. Each entry merges the rows of one CDR3 protein and shows their most common DNA and genes. A total of 500,000 or so distinct CDR3 sequences appear in this sample, more than 13% of them only once. Around 0.98% of the sample is in the top ten clones. These data also featured in a second study, about yellow fever vaccine responses in identical twins.

The sequencing sample was made of CD4+ T cells sorted from blood. These receptor sequences come from a woman under 30 in good health.

This clonotype was counted at least ten times. V gene TRBV24-1 combines with J gene TRBJ2-7; D gene uncertain. V was pared by 5 bases and J by 0 bases, with 10 bases between. CDR3 length: 14 residues. Germline assignment: CDR1 KGHDR and CDR2 SFDVKD. The CDR3 protein is CATSVGPSSYEQYF. The CDR3 nucleotides are TGTGCCACCAGTGTAGGGCCGAGCTCCTACGAGCAGTACTTC.

This clonotype has just a few counts. This chain joins TRBV3-1 and TRBJ2-3; tentatively, D is TRBD2 (5 bases). CDR3 length equals 14 residues. Germline V CDR1 and CDR2: LGHDT, YNNKEL (reference sequence). V was trimmed by 5 bases and J by 0 bases, leaving 9 bases between them. CDR3 bases: TGTGCCAGCAGCGACACGGGAAGCACAGATACGCAGTATTTT. Translated: CASSDTGSTDTQYF.

This sequence joins TRBV6-5 and TRBJ2-5; D gene uncertain. Deletions cut 0 bases from V and 5 bases from J, with 13 bases between. This CDR3 comprises 15 residues. CDR1 and CDR2 from the germline V gene are MNHEY and SVGAGI. The chain's CDR3 is CASSYSSGNAETQYF. Here the CDR3 DNA reads TGTGCCAGCAGTTACTCGTCAGGTAACGCCGAGACCCAGTACTTC.

This clonotype was recorded a few times. V and J are TRBV7-2 and TRBJ2-7, with 8 bases fitting TRBD1. The length of the CDR3 is 15 residues. Germline CDR1 is SGHTA and CDR2 is FQGNSA. V was pared by 1 base and J by 3 bases, with 5 bases of the junction left unmatched. This chain's CDR3 is CASSLGAGTGYEQYF. As DNA, the CDR3 is TGTGCCAGCAGCTTAGGGGCAGGGACAGGCTACGAGCAGTACTTC.

The chain employs TRBV12-3 or TRBV12-4 and TRBJ2-2; D gene unclear. CDR3 length: 14 amino acids. Trimming stripped 7 bases from V and 0 bases from J, with 9 bases between. The CDR3, as DNA: TGTGCCAGCAAACAGAGTACGAACACCGGGGAGCTGTTTTTT. Its protein is CASKQSTNTGELFF.

Ten or more counts support this clonotype. This rearrangement joins TRBV29-1 to TRBJ2-1; 14 bases line up with TRBD2. V lost 6 bases, J lost 9 bases, and 13 bases stayed unmatched. CDR3 length equals 16 residues. In germline, CDR1 is SQVTM, CDR2 ANQGSEA. CDR3: CSVSETGTSGGSEQFF. CDR3 bases: TGCAGCGTGAGCGAGACCGGGACTAGCGGGGGTAGTGAGCAGTTCTTC.

The V and J genes are TRBV6-1 and TRBJ2-1, with 11 bases matching TRBD2. The CDR3 is 17 amino acids. After removal of 6 bases from V and 4 bases from J, the junction contained 11 bases not matched to a gene. The V gene's germline CDR1 is MNHNS and CDR2 SASEGT. The CDR3 DNA is TGTGCCAGCAGAGCTAACCCCGGGACTAGCGGATACAATGAGCAGTTCTTC. Amino acids: CASRANPGTSGYNEQFF.